A selection of T cell receptor beta chains follows, all from one sample in a study of blood T cell repertoires in COVID-19. The method was immunoSEQ multiplex PCR; TCRdb's version includes in-frame clones alone and lacks a portion of them. The sample shows some 250,000 clones, 80% to 85% of them seen only once. Sequencing input: peripheral blood. Receptors originate from a young woman with acute or convalescent COVID-19. Both conserved end residues are part of each CDR3. The order of the fields is clone size, D gene, J gene, V gene, CDR3 DNA, CDR3 protein. The D gene is left open where the match is weak. Some rows mark clone size as missing; the rest say once, few, many or name a class of expanded clone.

- | - | TRBJ1-6 | TRBV7-8 | TGTGCCAGCAGCTTAGGCCCGACTTATAATTCACCCCTCCACTTT | CASSLGPTYNSPLHF
- | TRBD1 | TRBJ2-1 | TRBV7-6 | TGTGCCAGCAGTCCCCCCGCGGGACAGGTTTACTACAATGAGCAGTTCTTC | CASSPPAGQVYYNEQFF
- | TRBD2 | TRBJ2-5 | TRBV2 | TGTGCCAGCAGTGTGAATTTAGCGGGAGAGACCCAGTACTTC | CASSVNLAGETQYF
many | - | TRBJ1-1 | TRBV25-1 | TGTGCCAGCAGTGGCTCCAGGGCAGAACTGAACACTGAAGCTTTCTTT | CASSGSRAELNTEAFF
once | TRBD2 | TRBJ2-3 | TRBV6-5 | TGTGCCAGCAGTTACTCCCGAGCGGGAGTATTCGATACGCAGTATTTT | CASSYSRAGVFDTQYF
- | - | TRBJ2-2 | TRBV19 | TGTGCCAGTAGTATTACAGGGTCCGGGGAGCTGTTTTTT | CASSITGSGELFF
- | - | TRBJ1-1 | TRBV18 | TGTGCCAGCTCACCACTTTCCAGGGGTAGTACTGAAGCTTTCTTT | CASSPLSRGSTEAFF
- | - | TRBJ2-1 | TRBV27 | TGTGCCAGCAGTGAGGGTAATGAGCAGTTCTTC | CASSEGNEQFF
- | - | TRBJ1-6 | TRBV19 | TGTGCCAGTAGTAGGGACTCCTTGAGCTCCTATAATTCACCCCTCCACTTT | CASSRDSLSSYNSPLHF
- | TRBD2 | TRBJ2-3 | TRBV29-1 | TGCAGCGTTGTAGCGGGAGGGACAGATACGCAGTATTTT | CSVVAGGTDTQYF
- | - | TRBJ1-5 | TRBV28 | TGTGCCAGCTCCTTTGTGGGCACAAATCAGCCCCAGCATTTT | CASSFVGTNQPQHF
- | TRBD2 | TRBJ2-1 | TRBV29-1 | TGCAGCGTTGATAGCGGGCTATTCGCCTACAATGAGCAGTTCTTC | CSVDSGLFAYNEQFF
once | - | TRBJ1-2 | TRBV28 | TGTGCCAGCGCAGGGGAAGATACCTATGGCTACACCTTC | CASAGEDTYGYTF
- | TRBD1 | TRBJ2-5 | TRBV6-5 | TGTGCCAGCAGGACAGGGGTTCAGACCCAGTACTTC | CASRTGVQTQYF
few | - | TRBJ1-1 | TRBV11-2 | TGTGCCAGCAGCTTAGATCTCAGGGGAACTTTCTTT | CASSLDLRGTFF
- | TRBD2 | TRBJ2-1 | TRBV14 | TGTGCCAGCAGCCATGCCACGGGACTAGCGTACTACAATGAGCAGTTCTTC | CASSHATGLAYYNEQFF
- | TRBD2 | TRBJ2-7 | TRBV6-2/TRBV6-3 | TGTGCCAGCAGTCGACGACTAGCGGGAGAAGACGAGCAGTACTTC | CASSRRLAGEDEQYF
- | - | TRBJ1-3 | TRBV5-1 | TGCGCCAGCAGCTCCCATACAGGCCTCTCTGGAAACACCATATATTTT | CASSSHTGLSGNTIYF
- | - | TRBJ1-1 | TRBV7-2 | TGTGCCAGCAGAACTTGGGGGGACACTGAAGCTTTCTTT | CASRTWGDTEAFF
once | TRBD1 | TRBJ1-2 | TRBV19 | TGTGCCAGTAGTCTCCCGACAGGGGGTGGTGGCTACACCTTC | CASSLPTGGGGYTF
- | TRBD1 | TRBJ1-2 | TRBV6-5 | TGTGCCAGCAGTCGGGACAGGGGCTATGGCTACACCTTC | CASSRDRGYGYTF
- | - | TRBJ2-1 | TRBV7-9 | TGTGCCAGCGCTACTGGGGGAGGTGAGCAGTTCTTC | CASATGGGEQFF
once | TRBD1 | TRBJ2-1 | TRBV18 | TGTGCCAGCTCTCATAGACAGGGGGCCTACAATGAGCAGTTCTTC | CASSHRQGAYNEQFF
- | TRBD1 | TRBJ1-2 | TRBV30 | TGTGCCTGGAGTTCCCAGGACAGGGCGGGCTACACCTTC | CAWSSQDRAGYTF
- | TRBD2 | TRBJ2-5 | TRBV20-1 | TGCAGTGCTAGTTGGCTAGCGGGAGTCCAAGAGACCCAGTACTTC | CSASWLAGVQETQYF
- | - | TRBJ2-1 | TRBV5-1 | TGCGCCAGCAGCTCGGGAGCAGCACTTGCTGAGCAGTTCTTC | CASSSGAALAEQFF
many | TRBD2 | TRBJ2-2 | TRBV25-1 | TGTGCCAGCAGCCCCCCCGGGAGGGCCAAGGGGGAGCTGTTTTTT | CASSPPGRAKGELFF
- | TRBD1 | TRBJ1-2 | TRBV18 | TGTGCCAGCTCACCCGTGGCAGGGGGCGCTAACTATGGCTACACCTTC | CASSPVAGGANYGYTF
few | - | TRBJ2-4 | TRBV2 | TGTGCCAGCAGTGTAGGAGATGTCACTTATAACGTCAAAAACATTCAGTACTTC | CASSVGDVTYNVKNIQYF
- | TRBD1 | TRBJ2-1 | TRBV13 | TGTGCCAGCAGCTTAGACCGGACAGGGGGCAGCTCCTACAATGAGCAGTTCTTC | CASSLDRTGGSSYNEQFF
- | TRBD2 | TRBJ2-1 | TRBV5-1 | TGCGCCAGCAGCTCAAAAACTAGCGGGAGTGGTAATGAGCAGTTCTTC | CASSSKTSGSGNEQFF
- | TRBD1 | TRBJ2-5 | TRBV4-3 | TGCGCCAGCAGCCCGGGGACAGGGGATTCAGAGACCCAGTACTTC | CASSPGTGDSETQYF
- | TRBD1 | TRBJ1-2 | TRBV30 | TGTGCCTGGAGTGGACCTTGGGGGACAGGCGACTATGGCTACACCTTC | CAWSGPWGTGDYGYTF
- | - | TRBJ2-1 | TRBV9 | TGTGCCAGCAGCCAAACTAGTTACGGCTACAATGAGCAGTTCTTC | CASSQTSYGYNEQFF
once | - | TRBJ2-6 | TRBV5-1 | TGCGCCAGCAGCTTGAGAAGGACAGAGTACTCTGGGGCCAACGTCCTGACTTTC | CASSLRRTEYSGANVLTF
- | - | TRBJ2-3 | TRBV29-1 | TGCAGCGTTGATAGAGCTTTGGGAGGCACAGATACGCAGTATTTT | CSVDRALGGTDTQYF
- | TRBD2 | TRBJ2-7 | TRBV30 | TGTGCCTGGACCCCCCAGCGGGACTATATTGGGCAGTACTTC | CAWTPQRDYIGQYF
once | TRBD1 | TRBJ2-5 | TRBV6-5 | TGTGCCAGCAGTCAGACAGGGGGACTACAAGAGACCCAGTACTTC | CASSQTGGLQETQYF
- | - | TRBJ2-7 | TRBV5-1 | TGCGCCAGCAGCTTAGGGGTAAGCTACGAGCAGTACTTC | CASSLGVSYEQYF
few | TRBD1 | TRBJ1-2 | TRBV19 | TGTGCCAGTAGTACCGACAGGGCGGGCTATGGCTACACCTTC | CASSTDRAGYGYTF
- | - | TRBJ1-6 | TRBV6-1 | TGTGCCAGCAGTGGCCCCCGAACAGGGTTCTATAATTCACCCCTCCACTTT | CASSGPRTGFYNSPLHF
- | TRBD1 | TRBJ1-2 | TRBV11-2 | TGTGCCAGCAGCCCAAGGACAGGGAACCTCTATGGCTACACCTTC | CASSPRTGNLYGYTF
- | TRBD1 | TRBJ1-4 | TRBV2 | TGTGCCAGCAGTGAAGCGCGACAGGGAAGTGAAAAACTGTTTTTT | CASSEARQGSEKLFF
- | TRBD2 | TRBJ2-2 | TRBV30 | TGTGCCTGGAGTCGGCTAGCGGGAGGGTGGACCGGGGAGCTGTTTTTT | CAWSRLAGGWTGELFF
- | TRBD1 | TRBJ2-7 | TRBV28 | TGTGCCAGCAGCCCCGGACAGGGGGTTCCCTACGAGCAGTACTTC | CASSPGQGVPYEQYF
- | - | TRBJ1-2 | TRBV15 | TGTGCCACCAGCAGAGATCTGGCAGGGGAAAAGTATGGCTACACCTTC | CATSRDLAGEKYGYTF
- | - | TRBJ1-4 | TRBV27 | TGTGCCAGCAGTTTTCGCCGAGGGGGGGGAGAGGAAAAACTGTTTTTT | CASSFRRGGGEEKLFF
few | - | TRBJ2-7 | TRBV6-5 | TGTGCCAGCAGTCCCCGGTTATACGGGGAGCAGTACTTC | CASSPRLYGEQYF
once | - | TRBJ1-6 | TRBV6-5 | TGTGCCAGCAGGCCACCAGGGAAGGACAATTCACCCCTCCACTTT | CASRPPGKDNSPLHF
- | - | TRBJ1-2 | TRBV27 | TGTGCCAGCAGTTTATCTCTGCGGGATCTTAGTGGCTACACCTTC | CASSLSLRDLSGYTF
once | - | TRBJ1-3 | TRBV11-2 | TGTGCCAGCAGCTTAGCCACAGGGACGACTGGAAACACCATATATTTT | CASSLATGTTGNTIYF
- | TRBD2 | TRBJ2-7 | TRBV7-8 | TGTGCCAGCAGCAACCTAAGGACTAGCGGCTCCTACGAGCAGTACTTC | CASSNLRTSGSYEQYF
- | - | TRBJ2-5 | TRBV4-3 | TGCGCCAGCAGCCACCTCCTAAGCGGCCAGCCCCTCCAGTACTTC | CASSHLLSGQPLQYF
- | TRBD2 | TRBJ2-1 | TRBV2 | TGTGCCAGCGGGACTAGTTTCGGTGAGCAGTTCTTC | CASGTSFGEQFF
- | - | TRBJ1-3 | TRBV3-1/TRBV3-2 | TGTGCCAGCAGCCAAGCCCCCCTAGGAGGGGTAGTTCGGAACACCATATATTTT | CASSQAPLGGVVRNTIYF
- | TRBD1 | TRBJ1-2 | TRBV4-3 | TGCGCCAGCAGCCTTACGCGGGACAGGGTGTATGGCTACACCTTC | CASSLTRDRVYGYTF
- | TRBD1 | TRBJ1-2 | TRBV7-2 | TGTGCCAGCAGCAGAGGACAGGAGATCTATGGCTACACCTTC | CASSRGQEIYGYTF
- | - | TRBJ2-2 | TRBV7-8 | TGTGCCAGCAGCTTAGGGGTTCAGGGATCGAGCACCGGGGAGCTGTTTTTT | CASSLGVQGSSTGELFF
- | TRBD2 | TRBJ2-3 | TRBV7-9 | TGTGCCAGCAGCACTAGCGGGAGGGACATAGATACGCAGTATTTT | CASSTSGRDIDTQYF